This TCR beta chain was observed in a study of cytomegalovirus exposure and HLA in healthy donors. The CDR3 sequence is 14 residues long. CDR1 is SEHNR and CDR2 is FQNEAQ in the germline V gene (reference sequence). PCR amplification relied on 60 Vbeta primers (plus 13 Jbeta primers). Assay: immunoSEQ multiplex PCR; the TCRdb copy retains only in-frame clones and omits some. The sample lists tens of thousands of clones, 73% seen once, with about 5% in the top ten. Worth noting for this clone: The junction shows a germline mismatch at one end, possibly a read error.

Sample: PBMCs. V and J are TRBV7-9 and TRBJ2-7; 8 bases line up with TRBD1. The TCR sequence derives from a man between 45 and 60 years old in good health and CMV-seronegative. CDR3 nucleotides: TGTTCCAGCAGCTTAAGGACAGGGACTTACGAGCAGTACTTC. It encodes CSSSLRTGTYEQYF. The full variable domain, rest sourced from reference TRBV7-9 and TRBJ2-7, is DTGVSQNPRHKITKRGQNVTFRCDPISEHNRLYWYRQTLGQGPEFLTYFQNEAQLEKSRLLSDRFSAERPKGSFSTLEIQRTEQGDSAMYLCSSSLRTGTYEQYFGPGTRLTVT.